The following is a T cell receptor (beta chain) sequence with its context. Its antigen specificity is not known. Base qualities are not provided; no much larger clone lies one nucleotide away. The meaning of the sample's time point label: baseline before first vaccination. Samples from vaccinated people were obtained from the UK trials COV001 and COV002, which included a single-blind randomized controlled phase 2/3 trial of AZD1222 (ChAdOx1 nCoV-19) in healthy adults. Trial participant PBMC samples were collected at day 0 and day 28 after the second dose for TCRbeta chain sequencing. The CDR3 regions of human TCRbeta chains were analyzed by immunosequencing. As for the original processing: TCRs in the repertoires were matched against a reference library of SARS-CoV-2-specific TCRs that had been generated with the MIRA antigen-specificity platform. Breadth meant the fraction of unique TCRs that were SARS-CoV-2-associated, whereas depth meant the fraction of total T cells that were SARS-CoV-2-associated. Using the MIRA data, each spike-specific TCR was assigned both to the spike region to which the TCR was reactive and to a CD4 or CD8 class. Log10-transformed breadth and depth values were compared by one-way ANOVA with Sidak's multiple comparisons tests. As stored in TCRdb, this immuneACCESS dataset retains in-frame rearrangements with V and J assigned. A fraction of the clones does not appear; measured against another copy, unresolved V genes explain less than half of the discrepancy, and the remainder lacks a known reason. V and J calls and clone size are those listed in that table; D and trimming were worked out from the DNA. The sample has approximately 100,000 clones on record, 90% to 95% of them singletons. Approximately 4.5% of the sample lies in the top ten.

From the germline V gene, CDR1 is LGHNA and CDR2 is YNFKEQ. V has 0 bases trimmed and J has 7 bases trimmed; junction bases matching no gene number 8. The CDR3 goes from the cysteine to the phenylalanine over 15 residues. Only the CDR3 DNA is retained, 45 bases long and in frame from the first base. The source of the sample is a study of T cell responses to AZD1222 COVID-19 vaccine (dated by TCRdb to about 2021). For the wider study: AZD1222 recipients with second doses at about 4 weeks or about 12 weeks were pooled, because spike-specific TCR depth and breadth did not differ between schedules. A total of around 240 trial participants underwent TCR sequencing, of whom nearly 210 received two doses of AZD1222 and 26 received two doses of the MenACWY control vaccine. Trial participants were enrolled into age subgroups of 18-55, 56-69 and 70-plus years, which contained about 160, 30 and 59 TCR-sequenced participants, respectively. Broad study findings and their caveats: Nearly half of unique spike-specific TCRs reportedly recognized epitopes outside regions mutated in the B.1.351 and B.1.1.7 variants. No day 14 peak-response samples were available, so repertoires were characterized only after the peak T cell response. The vaccine-associated CD4 TCRs covered the entire spike protein, and the dominant responses fell in regions 160-218 and 743-854. Spike-specific TCR breadth and depth rose significantly after two AZD1222 doses compared with day 0 and with MenACWY recipients. In the small 56-69-year group, the increase in depth fell short of significance, most likely because of low power. Only five or six AZD1222 recipients were SARS-CoV-2 seropositive at baseline, limiting conclusions about previously exposed vaccinees. Participants were mostly white British and included more females than males, and it was suggested by the authors that clonal diversity may have been underestimated.

The source material was peripheral blood, sampled on day 0 of AZD1222 vaccination. The source is an adult in good health. The rearranged segments are TRBV4-2 and TRBJ1-1; 7 of the junction bases match TRBD1. CDR3 protein: CASSQEIGTVNEAFF. The sequence in DNA is TGTGCCAGCAGCCAAGAAATAGGGACAGTAAATGAAGCTTTCTTT.